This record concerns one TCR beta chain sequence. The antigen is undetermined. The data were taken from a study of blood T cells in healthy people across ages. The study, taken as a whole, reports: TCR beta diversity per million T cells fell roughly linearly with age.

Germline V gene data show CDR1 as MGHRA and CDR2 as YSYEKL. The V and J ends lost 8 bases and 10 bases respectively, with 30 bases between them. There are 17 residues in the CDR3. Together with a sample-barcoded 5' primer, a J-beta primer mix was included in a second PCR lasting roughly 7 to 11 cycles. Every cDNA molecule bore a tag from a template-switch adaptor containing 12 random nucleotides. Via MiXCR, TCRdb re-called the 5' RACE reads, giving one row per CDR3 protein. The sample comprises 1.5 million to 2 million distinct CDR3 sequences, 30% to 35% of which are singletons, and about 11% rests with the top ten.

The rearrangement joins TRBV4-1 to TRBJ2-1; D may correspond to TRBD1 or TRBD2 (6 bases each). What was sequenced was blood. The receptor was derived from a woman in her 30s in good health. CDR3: CASVRGTGAGRGEEQFF. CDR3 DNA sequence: TGCGCCAGCGTCCGGGGAACGGGGGCGGGACGAGGCGAAGAGCAGTTCTTC.